This T cell receptor beta chain was found in a study of beta chain features in type 1 diabetes. The CDR3 length is 14 residues. Germline-derived CDR1 and CDR2 are SGHAT and FQNNGV. As regards this clone: A junction end diverges from the germline sequence, so it may reflect a read error. The identical CDR3 is also encoded by other nucleotide sequences in the sample.

Isolated RNA was reverse transcribed in full, so expressed TCRB transcripts were sequenced. Sequencing used immunoSEQ multiplex PCR; TCRdb keeps in-frame clones, though not all of them. The sample lists fewer than 650,000 clones, 15% to 17% occurring once. Purities over 95% were achieved in all sorted populations. The source is a man aged 18 to 35 in good health. The chain has TRBV11-2 and TRBJ2-7; D possibly corresponds to TRBD1 (6 bases). The sample taken for sequencing was naive CD4+ T cells from blood. CDR3 DNA sequence: TGTGCCAGCAGCTACACGGACAGCTCCTACGAGCAATACTTC. Translated: CASSYTDSSYEQYF.